A selection of T cell receptor beta chains follows, all from one sample in a study of blood T cell repertoires in COVID-19. Libraries were prepared by immunoSEQ multiplex PCR; TCRdb keeps only in-frame clonotypes and omits some of them. The sample has 70,000 to 85,000 clones; over 70% are singletons. The sample comprised peripheral blood. All receptors derive from a man older than 75 with active or convalescent COVID-19. CDR3s include the opening cysteine and the closing phenylalanine or tryptophan. D genes are given only for firm matches. Clone size is stated in some rows and not others, as once, few, many or a class when expanded.

J gene	clone size	V gene	D gene	CDR3 protein	CDR3 DNA
TRBJ1-3	many	TRBV7-9	.	CASSFRSMGQASNTIYF	TGTGCCAGCAGCTTCCGTAGTATGGGCCAGGCGTCAAACACCATATATTTT
TRBJ1-5	.	TRBV3-1/TRBV3-2	.	CASSHSGDQPQHF	TGTGCCAGCAGCCACTCAGGGGATCAGCCCCAGCATTTT
TRBJ2-7	.	TRBV2	.	CASSELLGPYEQYF	TGTGCCAGCAGTGAATTACTGGGGCCCTACGAGCAGTACTTC
TRBJ2-7	.	TRBV19	TRBD1	CASIKKTTGNEQYF	TGTGCCAGTATTAAAAAAACGACAGGGAACGAGCAGTACTTC
TRBJ2-1	.	TRBV4-1	.	CASSQDFSRREYNEQFF	TGCGCCAGCAGCCAAGATTTTAGTCGGCGGGAATACAATGAGCAGTTCTTC
TRBJ2-1	.	TRBV5-8	.	CASSLNRQVGYNEQFF	TGTGCCAGCAGCTTGAACCGACAGGTTGGCTACAATGAGCAGTTCTTC
TRBJ1-5	.	TRBV15	.	CATSPGQSNQPQHF	TGTGCCACCAGCCCTGGGCAGTCCAATCAGCCCCAGCATTTT
TRBJ1-5	.	TRBV19	.	CASSIRGRIVGGYQPQHF	TGTGCCAGTAGTATAAGGGGACGCATCGTCGGAGGGTATCAGCCCCAGCATTTT
TRBJ1-6	.	TRBV5-6	TRBD1	CASSSRRTGVYSPLHF	TGTGCCAGCAGCTCCCGGAGGACAGGGGTTTATTCACCCCTCCACTTT
TRBJ2-1	.	TRBV10-1	.	CASRSPQAPDLYNEQFF	TGCGCCAGCAGGAGCCCCCAAGCGCCCGACCTTTACAATGAGCAGTTCTTC
TRBJ1-2	.	TRBV29-1	TRBD1	CSVGQGDYGYTF	TGCAGCGTCGGACAGGGGGACTATGGCTACACCTTC
TRBJ1-2	.	TRBV30	TRBD1	CAWGNPGTGGVGYTF	TGTGCCTGGGGCAACCCCGGGACAGGGGGTGTAGGCTACACCTTC
TRBJ1-6	few	TRBV5-6	.	CASSLGSLSPLHF	TGTGCCAGCAGCTTGGGCTCACTTTCACCCCTCCACTTT
TRBJ2-3	.	TRBV6-4	TRBD2	CASSQHPGGTDPTDTQYF	TGTGCCAGCAGTCAACACCCCGGGGGGACTGACCCCACAGATACGCAGTATTTT
TRBJ2-7	.	TRBV13	TRBD2	CASSLGLAGAYEQYF	TGTGCCAGCAGCTTAGGACTAGCGGGGGCCTACGAGCAGTACTTC
TRBJ1-4	.	TRBV19	.	CASSTEGVREKLFF	TGTGCCAGTAGCACAGAGGGGGTCCGTGAAAAACTGTTTTTT
TRBJ2-1	.	TRBV4-3	.	CASSQAGTREQFF	TGCGCCAGCAGCCAAGCAGGCACTAGGGAGCAGTTCTTC
TRBJ2-7	.	TRBV3-1/TRBV3-2	.	CASSLARSSYEQYF	TGTGCCAGCAGCCTTGCACGGAGCTCCTACGAGCAGTACTTC
TRBJ2-5	.	TRBV4-1	.	CASSQIATLVETQYF	TGCGCCAGCAGCCAAATAGCGACCCTCGTGGAGACCCAGTACTTC
TRBJ2-3	.	TRBV9	TRBD1	CASSVGEQGAGTQYF	TGTGCCAGCAGCGTAGGGGAGCAGGGGGCAGGGACGCAGTATTTT
TRBJ1-3	.	TRBV7-9	.	CASSLAEEGTGNTIYF	TGTGCCAGCAGCTTAGCAGAGGAGGGAACTGGAAACACCATATATTTT
TRBJ1-2	once	TRBV5-1	TRBD1	CASSSGQLYGYTF	TGCGCCAGCAGCTCGGGACAGCTCTATGGCTACACCTTC
TRBJ1-1	once	TRBV6-5	.	CASSYSMPGAVIWIF	TGTGCCAGCAGTTACTCGATGCCAGGGGCTGTCATTTGGATCTTT
TRBJ2-5	.	TRBV15	TRBD1	CATSRGPGQGREETQYF	TGTGCCACCAGCAGAGGTCCGGGACAGGGGAGGGAAGAGACCCAGTACTTC
TRBJ1-1	.	TRBV18	.	CASSPTGQTEAFF	TGTGCCAGCTCACCAACAGGGCAAACTGAAGCTTTCTTT
TRBJ1-5	.	TRBV7-9	TRBD1	CASSSGGPVGPQHF	TGTGCCAGCAGCTCAGGGGGTCCGGTGGGGCCCCAGCATTTT
TRBJ2-1	.	TRBV29-1	TRBD2	CSVDSGAYNEQFF	TGCAGCGTTGATAGCGGGGCTTACAATGAGCAGTTCTTC
TRBJ2-7	once	TRBV7-6	TRBD1	CASSTLKQGAIPYEQYF	TGTGCCAGCAGCACCCTCAAACAGGGGGCCATCCCCTACGAGCAGTACTTC
TRBJ2-7	few	TRBV6-6	TRBD1	CASSPRTGGSVEYEQYF	TGTGCCAGCAGTCCCCGGACAGGGGGTTCCGTGGAGTACGAGCAGTACTTC
TRBJ1-2	.	TRBV6-5	.	CASQGGRRSYTF	TGTGCCAGCCAAGGGGGACGCCGAAGCTACACCTTC
TRBJ2-1	.	TRBV7-8	TRBD2	CASSPQRLAGLNEQFF	TGTGCCAGCAGCCCTCAGAGGTTAGCGGGATTGAATGAGCAGTTCTTC
TRBJ2-3	.	TRBV30	.	CAWRGDTRTRDTQYF	TGTGCCTGGAGAGGGGACACCAGAACGCGAGATACGCAGTATTTT
TRBJ2-7	few	TRBV28	TRBD1	CASTRSGTGVNEQYF	TGTGCCAGCACCCGAAGCGGGACAGGGGTTAACGAGCAGTACTTC
TRBJ1-4	.	TRBV5-6	.	CASSGPQGIATNEKLFF	TGTGCCAGCAGCGGACCTCAGGGGATTGCAACTAATGAAAAACTGTTTTTT
TRBJ2-5	.	TRBV9	TRBD2	CASRKGLAGETQYF	TGTGCCAGCAGAAAGGGACTAGCGGGAGAGACCCAGTACTTC
TRBJ2-5	.	TRBV3-1/TRBV3-2	TRBD2	CASSHTGTNQETQYF	TGTGCCAGCAGCCATACGGGGACTAACCAAGAGACCCAGTACTTC
TRBJ2-7	.	TRBV6-5	.	CASSYSSNRVQQYF	TGTGCCAGCAGTTACTCGAGTAATAGAGTTCAGCAGTACTTC
TRBJ1-5	.	TRBV19	TRBD1	CASDKTGDGDQPQHF	TGTGCCAGTGATAAAACAGGGGATGGCGATCAGCCCCAGCATTTT
TRBJ1-4	.	TRBV28	.	CASSVSSGGGYEKLFF	TGTGCCAGCAGTGTATCCTCCGGGGGTGGGTATGAAAAACTGTTTTTT
TRBJ2-7	.	TRBV27	.	CASSLQPGHQSYEQYF	TGTGCCAGCAGTTTACAGCCGGGACACCAATCCTACGAGCAGTACTTC
TRBJ2-7	.	TRBV10-3	.	CAISESEVYEQYF	TGTGCCATCAGTGAGTCCGAGGTTTACGAGCAGTACTTC
TRBJ1-6	.	TRBV7-9	.	CASSLPDSPLHF	TGTGCCAGCAGCTTACCCGATTCACCCCTCCACTTT
TRBJ2-1	few	TRBV4-3	TRBD1	CASSQAQGAREQFF	TGCGCCAGCAGCCAAGCCCAGGGGGCGAGAGAGCAGTTCTTC
TRBJ1-6	.	TRBV2	TRBD1	CASSEEKGGDSPLHF	TGTGCCAGCAGTGAAGAGAAAGGGGGCGATTCACCCCTCCACTTT
TRBJ1-1	.	TRBV5-1	TRBD1	CASSRETRQGANTEAFF	TGCGCCAGCAGCCGCGAGACCCGACAGGGGGCTAACACTGAAGCTTTCTTT
TRBJ1-1	.	TRBV7-2	TRBD1	CASSLHSTGGVMNTEAFF	TGTGCCAGCAGCTTACACAGTACAGGGGGCGTGATGAACACTGAAGCTTTCTTT
TRBJ2-5	.	TRBV5-1	.	CASTNNREETQYF	TGCGCCAGCACCAACAACAGGGAAGAGACCCAGTACTTC
TRBJ2-3	.	TRBV25-1	.	CASSPLRERSDTQYF	TGTGCCAGCAGTCCTCTTCGGGAGCGGTCAGATACGCAGTATTTT
TRBJ1-4	few	TRBV5-1	TRBD1	CASSPGQGAHEKLFF	TGCGCCAGCAGCCCGGGACAGGGGGCGCACGAAAAACTGTTTTTT
TRBJ2-3	.	TRBV5-4	TRBD2	CASSFGGLAGAVTDTQYF	TGTGCCAGCAGCTTTGGGGGACTAGCGGGGGCCGTCACAGATACGCAGTATTTT
TRBJ2-7	.	TRBV7-2	.	CASSALAGGRYEQYF	TGTGCCAGCAGCGCCCTAGCCGGGGGGCGATACGAGCAGTACTTC
TRBJ2-1	.	TRBV27	TRBD2	CASTPSGHNNEQFF	TGTGCCAGCACCCCTAGCGGGCACAACAATGAGCAGTTCTTC
TRBJ1-2	.	TRBV3-1/TRBV3-2	TRBD1	CASSPGQGYGYTF	TGTGCCAGCAGCCCTGGACAGGGCTATGGCTACACCTTC
TRBJ2-5	few	TRBV5-4	.	CASSLASAEKRETQYF	TGTGCCAGCAGCTTGGCTTCAGCGGAAAAGAGAGAGACCCAGTACTTC
TRBJ1-6	.	TRBV6-5	.	CATQRGPGGGSPLHF	TGTGCCACCCAGAGAGGACCCGGGGGGGGTTCACCCCTCCACTTT
TRBJ1-2	.	TRBV3-1/TRBV3-2	.	CASSQDRRIYGYTF	TGTGCCAGCAGCCAAGATCGCAGGATCTATGGCTACACCTTC
TRBJ2-1	.	TRBV24-1	TRBD1	CATSPSDRGQNEQFF	TGTGCCACCAGTCCGTCGGACAGGGGGCAAAATGAGCAGTTCTTC
TRBJ1-5	.	TRBV19	TRBD1	CASSMGQMGNQPQHF	TGTGCCAGTAGTATGGGACAGATGGGAAATCAGCCCCAGCATTTT
TRBJ2-5	.	TRBV3-1/TRBV3-2	TRBD2	CASSQLAGGGETQYF	TGTGCCAGCAGCCAACTAGCGGGAGGTGGTGAGACCCAGTACTTC
TRBJ1-1	.	TRBV10-3	.	CAISGIGYPTAEAFF	TGTGCCATCAGTGGAATAGGATACCCGACAGCTGAAGCTTTCTTT